The following is a T cell receptor (beta chain) sequence with its context. This record comes from a study of blood T cell repertoires in COVID-19. Study details: Specimens from acute and convalescent COVID-19 originated in the United States, Italy and Spain. T cells, B-cell-depleted T cells, or PBMCs provided the cDNA or gDNA that served as material.

V lost 5 bases, J lost 4 bases, and 14 bases lay in between. Germline V gives CDR1 KGHDR, CDR2 SFDVKD. This CDR3 is built from 14 residues. Per the original methods: Reference gene primer amplification gave nucleated cell count estimates. Using immunoSEQ multiplex PCR, the repertoire was profiled, and TCRdb retains in-frame clones only, with some absent. V, J and clone size reflect that table, while D and trimming were determined from the DNA. This sample has more than 55,000 clones, with about 91% found just once. Sequenced input: peripheral blood. This TCR came from a man between 60 and 70 years old with acute or convalescent COVID-19. The chain is built from TRBV24-1 and TRBJ2-7; tentatively, D is TRBD1 (6 bases). CDR3 nucleotide sequence: TGTGCCACCAGTGCTACCGGACAGCGGTACGAGCAGTACTTC. The encoded protein is CATSATGQRYEQYF.